A single sample gave rise to the 26 T cell receptor beta chains below, sequenced in a study of PD-1 blockade in mismatch repair-deficient tumors. The data were produced by immunoSEQ multiplex PCR, yet TCRdb's version contains in-frame clones alone and is incomplete. The sample consists of about 39,000 clones, roughly 83% of them appearing once. The sample here was PBMCs, taken about 40 weeks after starting pembrolizumab. Receptors were obtained from an adult with mismatch repair-deficient cancer.

This chain connects TRBV4-1 to TRBJ2-7; 7 nucleotides align to TRBD2. The V gene's germline CDR1 is MGHRA and CDR2 YSYEKL. The CDR3 is 16 residues long. The J segment lost 5 bases and the V segment lost 0 bases, leaving 10 bases of the junction unmatched. CDR3 DNA sequence: TGCGCCAGCAGCCAAGAAGGCGGGAGTGGAGGACACGAGCAGTACTTC. Protein sequence: CASSQEGGSGGHEQYF.

The rearrangement uses TRBV28 and TRBJ1-5; D possibly corresponds to TRBD1 (6 bases). The CDR3 length is 15 residues. Trimming removed 3 bases at V and 0 bases at J, with 9 bases between. CDR1 and CDR2 from the germline V gene are MDHEN and SYDVKM. CDR3 protein: CASSLGGPSNQPQHF. The CDR3, as DNA: TGTGCCAGCAGTTTGGGGGGGCCTAGCAATCAGCCCCAGCATTTT.

V and J are TRBV19 and TRBJ1-1, with a possible D match to TRBD1 (6 bases). Germline CDR1 reads LNHDA; CDR2 reads SQIVND (reference sequence). The CDR3 covers 14 residues. V gave up 1 base and J gave up 6 bases, with 12 bases separating them. Written as DNA, the CDR3 is TGTGCCAGTAGTATAGTTCAGGGGAGTCCTGAAGCTTTCTTT. It translates to CASSIVQGSPEAFF.

The chain links TRBV19 to TRBJ2-5, with 7 positions matching TRBD1. The V gene's germline CDR1 is LNHDA and CDR2 SQIVND (reference sequence). V shed 4 bases, J shed 3 bases, and the junction held 5 bases outside the gene matches. This CDR3 region has 14 residues. The CDR3, as DNA: TGTGCCAGTAGTAAGTGGCAGGGGGAAGAGACCCAGTACTTC. Amino acid sequence: CASSKWQGEETQYF.

The gene calls are TRBV12-5 and TRBJ2-1, with a tentative D call TRBD1 (6 bases). Germline CDR1 is LGHNT and CDR2 is FRNRAP. The germline V and J ends were trimmed by 1 base and 5 bases, with 15 bases remaining between them. This CDR3 spans 16 amino acids. The CDR3 loop reads CASGLAGQYVHNEQFF. In DNA form, the CDR3 reads TGTGCTAGTGGTTTGGCAGGACAGTACGTCCACAATGAGCAGTTCTTC.

The chain uses TRBV21-1 and TRBJ2-7; the table's TRBD1 call for D was not verified on the DNA. TRBV21-1 is a listed pseudogene. The CDR3 extends over 17 amino acids. The CDR3 bases are TGTGCCAGCAGCAATAAGGGTCTGGGACAGTTCTCCTACGAGCAGTACTTC. Protein product: CASSNKGLGQFSYEQYF.

The chain carries TRBV19 and TRBJ2-1; 15 bases match TRBD2. Germline V CDR1 and CDR2: LNHDA, SQIVND (reference sequence). The CDR3 is 18 amino acids. The V gene end was trimmed by 6 bases and the J gene end by 2 bases; junction bases not matched to a gene: 8. CDR3 residues: CASSRGLAGGWTYNEQFF. CDR3 nucleotide sequence: TGTGCCAGTAGCCGAGGACTAGCGGGAGGGTGGACCTACAATGAGCAGTTCTTC.

The chain employs TRBV2 and TRBJ2-5; maybe TRBD1 (6 bases). This CDR3 is 13 amino acids long. The germline CDR1 and CDR2 sequences are SNHLY and FYNNEI. V lost 7 bases to trimming and J lost 1 base, with 10 bases between them. In DNA form, the CDR3 reads TGTGCCAGCAACAGGGCGGTCCAAGAGACCCAGTACTTC. It is translated as CASNRAVQETQYF.

The chain uses TRBV28 and TRBJ2-7, with TRBD1 as a possible D gene (6 bases). Germline lookup yields CDR1 MDHEN and CDR2 SYDVKM. V was trimmed by 5 bases and J by 6 bases, leaving 17 bases between them. CDR3 length equals 14 residues. Here the CDR3 DNA reads TGTGCCAGCAGTATTACTCAACAGGGTGCCGAGCAGTACTTC. Protein: CASSITQQGAEQYF. The full variable domain, in which reference TRBV28 and TRBJ2-7 provide the parts outside the CDR3, is DVKVTQSSRYLVKRTGEKVFLECVQDMDHENMFWYRQDPGLGLRLIYFSYDVKMKEKGDIPEGYSVSREKKERFSLILESASTNQTSMYLCASSITQQGAEQYFGPGTRLTVT.

The rearrangement uses TRBV6-5 and TRBJ1-2; possibly TRBD1 for D (6 bases). Trimming removed 6 bases from V and 0 bases from J, with 11 bases in between. The V gene's germline CDR1 is MNHEY and CDR2 SVGAGI. CDR3 length equals 14 residues. CDR3 coding DNA: TGTGCCAGCAGCCGGACAGCCGCTAACTATGGCTACACCTTC. Translation: CASSRTAANYGYTF.

This chain uses TRBV5-4 with TRBJ1-6; TRBD1 matches at 8 bases. V shed 4 bases and J 6 bases; nucleotides not matched to a gene: 12. Per the germline V gene, CDR1 is SGHNT and CDR2 is YYREEE (reference sequence). There are 17 residues in the CDR3. CDR3 nucleotides: TGTGCCAGCAGCATGGGGGGGACAGGAAGACCTAATTCACCCCTCCACTTT. This gives the protein CASSMGGTGRPNSPLHF.

The chain joins TRBV18 to TRBJ2-1; 9 bases fit TRBD1. The trim removed 0 bases at V and 6 bases at J, leaving 9 bases unmatched. Looked up from germline, CDR1 is KGHSH and CDR2 is LQKENI. The CDR3 runs to 17 residues. The CDR3 spells CASSPPNTGTGFNEQFF. The CDR3 bases are TGTGCCAGCTCACCACCGAACACCGGGACAGGGTTCAATGAGCAGTTCTTC.

The rearrangement joins TRBV5-4 to TRBJ2-7, with 10 bases identical to TRBD2. V was clipped by 4 bases and J by 1 base; unmatched bases: 8. The germline gives CDR1 SGHNT, CDR2 YYREEE (reference sequence). The CDR3 sequence is 16 residues long. CDR3 DNA sequence: TGTGCCAGCAGCGAGCCGGGACTAGCGACTTCCTACGAGCAGTACTTC. This gives the protein CASSEPGLATSYEQYF.

The genes are TRBV7-3 and TRBJ2-1, with TRBD2 as a possible D gene (6 bases). Trimming took off 4 bases at V and 4 bases at J, with 32 bases between the two ends. CDR1 and CDR2 (germline): SGHTA, FQGTGA. This CDR3 contains 21 residues. This CDR3 is CASSSRSGGQRALVGYNEQFF. The DNA for the CDR3 is TGTGCCAGCAGCTCAAGATCAGGCGGTCAGCGGGCCCTTGTAGGTTACAATGAGCAGTTCTTC.

The sample holds one count of this clone. The CDR3 DNA reads as TGTGCCAGCAGCCCCCGGGAGAGGTCCTACAATGAGCAGTTCTTC. Residues: CASSPRERSYNEQFF. The genes are TRBV7-3 and TRBJ2-1, with D tentatively TRBD2 (6 bases). Germline V gene data show CDR1 as SGHTA and CDR2 as FQGTGA. Trimming shortened V by 5 bases and J by 1 base, and 12 bases separated the two germline ends. The CDR3 is made up of 15 amino acids.

The gene calls are TRBV18 and TRBJ2-3, with 10 bases aligning to TRBD2. Germline-derived CDR1 and CDR2 are KGHSH and LQKENI. This CDR3 comprises 16 residues. Trimming took 6 bases from V and 5 from J; bases not matched to a gene: 11. The CDR3 DNA reads TGTGCCAGCTCCCGAAAAAGCGGGAGGGCTGGAGATACGCAGTATTTT. This encodes CASSRKSGRAGDTQYF.

V is TRBV28 and J is TRBJ1-2, with TRBD1 matching over 11 bases. The germline V gene has CDR1 MDHEN and CDR2 SYDVKM. J lost 4 bases, V lost 6 bases, and 13 bases had no gene match. The length of the CDR3 is 17 residues. The CDR3 DNA sequence: TGTGCCAGCAGAGTCAGCGAGGGACAGGGGGGTAGCTATGGCTACACCTTC. Its translation is CASRVSEGQGGSYGYTF.

The gene calls are TRBV28 and TRBJ1-2; no definite D call. The CDR3 covers 14 residues. V dropped 4 bases and J dropped 8 bases, with 17 bases sitting between them. Germline V gives CDR1 MDHEN, CDR2 SYDVKM. This CDR3 reads CASSSSGLGGGYTF. The CDR3 DNA is TGTGCCAGCAGTTCCTCCGGGTTGGGAGGGGGCTACACCTTC.

The chain recombines TRBV7-2 with TRBJ1-1; D gene ambiguous. The CDR3 loop spans 16 amino acids. Per the germline V gene, CDR1 is SGHTA and CDR2 is FQGNSA. The germline V and J ends were trimmed by 4 bases and 1 base, with 16 bases remaining between them. This CDR3 is CASSSPAGTANTEAFF. CDR3 nucleotides: TGTGCCAGCAGCTCCCCTGCTGGTACAGCGAACACTGAAGCTTTCTTT.

This clone turned up a few times. The chain employs TRBV9 and TRBJ2-7; TRBD2 might be the D (5 bases). The germline V gene has CDR1 SGDLS and CDR2 YYNGEE. CDR3 length: 13 residues. V was cut by 3 bases and J by 2 bases, with 9 bases left in between. This CDR3 is CASSAGIPYEQYF. DNA of the CDR3: TGTGCCAGCAGCGCGGGAATCCCCTACGAGCAGTACTTC.

The rearrangement links TRBV18 to TRBJ2-1; TRBD2 matches 7 bases. CDR1 KGHSH and CDR2 LQKENI come from the germline V gene. The CDR3 is 18 amino acids. Trimming cost V 6 bases and J 0 bases; bases outside gene matches: 14. The CDR3 protein is CASSPSSGLGSSYNEQFF. CDR3 bases: TGTGCCAGCTCGCCCTCTAGCGGTCTCGGAAGCTCCTACAATGAGCAGTTCTTC.

This clone appeared once. The chain combines TRBV18 with TRBJ1-5; D possibly corresponds to TRBD1 (6 bases). This CDR3 region has 14 residues. The V gene lost 6 bases and the J gene lost 5 bases, with 14 bases spanning the gap. CDR1 and CDR2 (germline): KGHSH, LQKENI. This CDR3 reads CASSTGYRDQPQHF. CDR3 DNA sequence: TGTGCCAGCTCCACAGGGTACAGGGATCAGCCCCAGCATTTT.

V usage is TRBV5-1 and J usage is TRBJ1-1; 9 bases align to TRBD1. Germline V gene lookup returns CDR1 SGHRS and CDR2 YFSETQ. This CDR3 is built from 14 residues. Trimming cost V 0 bases and J 11 bases; bases outside gene matches: 8. CDR3 in DNA: TGCGCCAGCAGCTTGGGACAGGGGGGCGACGCGGCTTTCTTT. Its protein is CASSLGQGGDAAFF.

The V gene is TRBV28, the J gene TRBJ1-2; tentatively, D is TRBD1 (6 bases). The germline V gene encodes CDR1 MDHEN and CDR2 SYDVKM. The length of the CDR3 is 15 residues. Trimming removed 6 bases at V and 4 bases at J, with 18 bases between. The CDR3 DNA is TGTGCCAGCAGGAGGGCGCAACAGGGTGGCTATGGCTACACCTTC. It encodes CASRRAQQGGYGYTF.

This chain connects TRBV5-4 to TRBJ2-1; TRBD2 aligns across 8 bases. After removal of 4 bases from V and 2 bases from J, the junction contained 8 bases not matched to a gene. The CDR3 has 16 residues. Germline CDR1 SGHNT, CDR2 YYREEE (reference sequence). The CDR3 DNA reads as TGTGCCAGCAGCCCCGAGCGGGAGTGGGCCTACAATGAGCAGTTCTTC. Encoded protein: CASSPEREWAYNEQFF.

The chain is built from TRBV7-9 and TRBJ2-1; D is ambiguous. Germline CDR1 SEHNR, CDR2 FQNEAQ (reference sequence). Trimming stripped 3 bases from V and 6 bases from J, with 6 bases between. The CDR3 totals 12 residues. The CDR3, as DNA: TGTGCCAGCAGCTTTTCTTTCAATGAGCAGTTCTTC. It encodes CASSFSFNEQFF.